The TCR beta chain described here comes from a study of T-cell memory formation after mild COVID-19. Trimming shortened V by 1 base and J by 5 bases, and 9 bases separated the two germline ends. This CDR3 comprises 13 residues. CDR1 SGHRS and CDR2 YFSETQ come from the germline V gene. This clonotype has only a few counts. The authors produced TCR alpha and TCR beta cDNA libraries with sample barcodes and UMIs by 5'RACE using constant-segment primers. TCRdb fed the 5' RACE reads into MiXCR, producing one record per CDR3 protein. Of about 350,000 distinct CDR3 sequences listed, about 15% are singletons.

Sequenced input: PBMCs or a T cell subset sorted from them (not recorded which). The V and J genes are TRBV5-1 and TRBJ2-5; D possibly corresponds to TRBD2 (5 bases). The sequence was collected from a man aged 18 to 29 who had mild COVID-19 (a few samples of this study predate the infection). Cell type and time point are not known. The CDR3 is CASSLTSVETQYF. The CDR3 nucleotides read TGCGCCAGCAGCTTGACTAGTGTTGAGACCCAGTACTTC. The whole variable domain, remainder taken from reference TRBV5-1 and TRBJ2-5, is KAGVTQTPRYLIKTRGQQVTLSCSPISGHRSVSWYQQTPGQGLQFLFEYFSETQRNKGNFPGRFSGRQFSNSRSEMNVSTLELGDSALYLCASSLTSVETQYFGPGTRLLVL.